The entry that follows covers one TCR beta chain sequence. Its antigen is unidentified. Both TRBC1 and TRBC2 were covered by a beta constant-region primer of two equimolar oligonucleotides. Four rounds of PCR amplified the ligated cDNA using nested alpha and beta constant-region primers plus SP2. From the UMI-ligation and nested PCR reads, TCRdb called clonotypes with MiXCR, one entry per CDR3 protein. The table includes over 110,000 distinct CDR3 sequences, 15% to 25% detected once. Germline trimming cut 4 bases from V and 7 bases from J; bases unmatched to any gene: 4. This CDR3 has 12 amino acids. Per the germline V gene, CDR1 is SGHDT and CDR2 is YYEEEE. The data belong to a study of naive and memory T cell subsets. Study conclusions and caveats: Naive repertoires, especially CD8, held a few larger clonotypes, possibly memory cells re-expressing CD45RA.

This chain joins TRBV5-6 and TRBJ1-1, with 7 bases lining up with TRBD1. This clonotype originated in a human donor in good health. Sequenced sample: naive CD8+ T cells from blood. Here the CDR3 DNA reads TGTGCCAGCAGCCCGGGACAGCTTGAAGCTTTCTTT. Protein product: CASSPGQLEAFF.